This TCR beta chain was sequenced during a study of blood T cell repertoires in COVID-19. Across the whole study: Sample material is recorded as cDNA or gDNA derived from T cells, B-cell-depleted T cells, or PBMCs.

Source study methods: The authors estimated nucleated cell counts from reference gene primer amplification. Clones were sequenced by immunoSEQ multiplex PCR, and TCRdb holds only the in-frame ones, with some missing. Clone size and V and J calls were adopted from that table, with D and trimming inferred from the DNA. The sample has roughly 220,000 clones, approximately 90% seen once; the top ten hold about a tenth. Between the trimmed V and J ends, which lost 2 bases and 4 bases, there was a span of 8 bases. The germline gives CDR1 SGHNT, CDR2 YENEEA. This CDR3 comprises 13 residues. The sequence came from a woman between 50 and 59 years old with COVID-19, enrolled during active disease. The chain is built from TRBV11-3 and TRBJ1-1; D remains unclear. What was sequenced was peripheral blood. The CDR3 loop reads CASSLLRSTEAFF. Here the CDR3 DNA reads TGTGCCAGCAGCTTATTGAGGAGCACTGAAGCTTTCTTT.